These T cell receptor beta chains were read from a single sample in a study of blood T cell repertoires in COVID-19. Here immunoSEQ multiplex PCR was the method, and the copy in TCRdb shows in-frame clones only, minus some. Here the sample spans 110,000 to 150,000 clones, over 80% being singletons. The sequencing input was peripheral blood. These receptor sequences come from a human donor in a cohort sampled during active COVID-19. Each CDR3 is given with its conserved first and last residue. Fields, in order: D gene, J gene, V gene, CDR3 protein. D genes are given only for firm matches.

D: .
J: TRBJ1-2
V: TRBV10-3
CDR3: CAISESRSGYTF

D: .
J: TRBJ2-7
V: TRBV20-1
CDR3: CSARDKMEQYF

D: TRBD1
J: TRBJ1-6
V: TRBV19
CDR3: CASSMSGTGGSPLHF

D: .
J: TRBJ1-5
V: TRBV7-2
CDR3: CASSLVTGQNQPQHF

D: .
J: TRBJ1-1
V: TRBV29-1
CDR3: CSVETNTEAFF

D: .
J: TRBJ1-6
V: TRBV7-2
CDR3: CASSLAGPRGSPLHF

D: .
J: TRBJ2-3
V: TRBV11-3
CDR3: CASSLVASRGDTQYF

D: .
J: TRBJ1-2
V: TRBV5-6
CDR3: CASSLVQEYYGYTF

D: .
J: TRBJ2-7
V: TRBV6-5
CDR3: CASGLDLYEQYF

D: .
J: TRBJ1-1
V: TRBV3-1/TRBV3-2
CDR3: CASSQDRGWNTEAFF

D: TRBD2
J: TRBJ2-7
V: TRBV29-1
CDR3: CSVGNRGSYEQYF

D: .
J: TRBJ1-4
V: TRBV4-2
CDR3: CASSRGNDGEKLFF

D: TRBD1
J: TRBJ1-2
V: TRBV28
CDR3: CASSLPGQGNRYGYTF

D: .
J: TRBJ2-5
V: TRBV15
CDR3: CATSRDVAGQETQYF

D: .
J: TRBJ1-1
V: TRBV30
CDR3: CAWTYITTRGIEAFF

D: .
J: TRBJ1-5
V: TRBV28
CDR3: CATAGRTPNQPQHF

D: TRBD2
J: TRBJ2-4
V: TRBV2
CDR3: CASNDPSGWLSYF

D: TRBD2
J: TRBJ2-1
V: TRBV10-3
CDR3: CAISVDRREGRNEQFF

D: TRBD2
J: TRBJ2-7
V: TRBV6-1
CDR3: CASSGEGGGTSGRFNEQYF

D: .
J: TRBJ2-5
V: TRBV5-5
CDR3: CASSFYWGEGETQYF

D: TRBD1
J: TRBJ1-2
V: TRBV29-1
CDR3: CSVGETGAGYTF

D: .
J: TRBJ2-1
V: TRBV29-1
CDR3: CSVGQANEQFF

D: .
J: TRBJ1-2
V: TRBV12-3/TRBV12-4
CDR3: CASSLGGGYTF

D: TRBD1
J: TRBJ1-1
V: TRBV3-1/TRBV3-2
CDR3: CASSVGQGATEAFF

D: TRBD2
J: TRBJ2-2
V: TRBV27
CDR3: CASSPGTSGANTGELFF

D: TRBD1
J: TRBJ2-7
V: TRBV5-8
CDR3: CASSPLRDRGTYEQYF

D: TRBD2
J: TRBJ2-3
V: TRBV5-1
CDR3: CASSLGTGLAGADTQYF

D: .
J: TRBJ1-2
V: TRBV27
CDR3: CASSLNGNYGYTF

D: TRBD1
J: TRBJ1-1
V: TRBV19
CDR3: CASSSGQGATEAFF

D: TRBD2
J: TRBJ2-7
V: TRBV4-3
CDR3: CASSQGTSGSFYEQYF

D: .
J: TRBJ2-7
V: TRBV29-1
CDR3: CSVHVGDRWYEQYF

D: .
J: TRBJ2-7
V: TRBV5-1
CDR3: CASSLGGYEQYF

D: TRBD2
J: TRBJ2-7
V: TRBV28
CDR3: CASSMRLATYEQYF

D: .
J: TRBJ2-1
V: TRBV7-2
CDR3: CASSLGRRGLNNEQFF

D: .
J: TRBJ2-2
V: TRBV6-4
CDR3: CASSEVYNTGELFF

D: .
J: TRBJ2-7
V: TRBV5-1
CDR3: CASSLAVSFGNEQYF

D: TRBD2
J: TRBJ2-5
V: TRBV30
CDR3: CAWSYERETYETQYF

D: .
J: TRBJ2-3
V: TRBV4-1
CDR3: CASSTNSGDTQYF

D: TRBD2
J: TRBJ2-7
V: TRBV6-2/TRBV6-3
CDR3: CASSYSTSGRSFAYYEQYF

D: .
J: TRBJ1-4
V: TRBV7-9
CDR3: CASSSRQLNEKLFF